This T cell receptor beta chain originates from a study of graft-versus-host responses after intestinal transplantation. This clone was recorded once. Antigen specificity is unknown. CDR3 size: 16 residues. Trimming removed 5 bases at V and 4 bases at J, with 17 bases between. Germline lookup yields CDR1 SGHTA and CDR2 FQGTGA. Generated by immunoSEQ multiplex PCR, the TCRdb table keeps only in-frame clones and is missing some. The table includes more than 65,000 clones, about 91% detected once. Sequenced material: unstimulated CD8+ T cells sorted from spleen or lymph node cells, taken before transplant. The source is a human donor who was the organ donor for an intestinal transplant. V is TRBV7-3 and J is TRBJ2-2, with TRBD2 as a possible D gene (6 bases). CDR3 bases: TGTGCCAGCAGCCGGGGGAACCTCGGTGCCACCGGGGAGCTGTTTTTT. This gives the protein CASSRGNLGATGELFF.